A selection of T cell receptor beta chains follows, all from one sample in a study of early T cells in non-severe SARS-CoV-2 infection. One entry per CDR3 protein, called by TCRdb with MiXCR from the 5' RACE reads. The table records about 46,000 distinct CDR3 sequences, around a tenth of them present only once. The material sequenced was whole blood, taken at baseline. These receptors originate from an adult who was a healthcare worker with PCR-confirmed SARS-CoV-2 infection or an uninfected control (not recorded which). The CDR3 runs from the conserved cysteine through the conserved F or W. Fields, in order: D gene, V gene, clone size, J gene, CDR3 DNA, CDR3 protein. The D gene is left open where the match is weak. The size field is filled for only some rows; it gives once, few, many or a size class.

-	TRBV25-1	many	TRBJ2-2	TGTGCCAGCAGGCCCTCTCAGGACGCCGGGGAGCTGTTTTTT	CASRPSQDAGELFF
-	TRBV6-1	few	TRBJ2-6	TGTGCCAGCAGTGAACTTCCTCTCGGGGCCAACGTCCTGACTTTC	CASSELPLGANVLTF
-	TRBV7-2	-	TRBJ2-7	TGTGCCAGCAGCCCAAGCGGGACACCCTACCACGAGCAGTACTTC	CASSPSGTPYHEQYF
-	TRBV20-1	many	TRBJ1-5	TGCAGTGCTAGAGGAGGATTGGGCGATGAGCCCCAGCATTTT	CSARGGLGDEPQHF
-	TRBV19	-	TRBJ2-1	TGTGCCAGTAGCTCCGACTTCTCCTTTTCCTACAATGAGCAGTTCTTC	CASSSDFSFSYNEQFF
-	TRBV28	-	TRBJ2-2	TGTGCCAGCAGTTTACTCCATTCCGGGGAGCTGTTTTTT	CASSLLHSGELFF
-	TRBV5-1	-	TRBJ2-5	TGCGCCAGCAGTATGGACGGGTCACAAGAGACCCAGTACTTC	CASSMDGSQETQYF
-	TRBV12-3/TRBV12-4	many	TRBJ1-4	TGTGCCAGCAGTTTCGAGTTTATTAATGAAAAACTGTTTTTT	CASSFEFINEKLFF
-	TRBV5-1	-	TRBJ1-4	TGCGCCAGCAGCTGGAGTTCAGGGACTACAACTAATGAAAAACTGTTTTTT	CASSWSSGTTTNEKLFF
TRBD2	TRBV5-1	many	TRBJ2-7	TGCGCCAGCAGCCTTGGGACTAGCGGGAGAGACGAGCAGTACTTC	CASSLGTSGRDEQYF
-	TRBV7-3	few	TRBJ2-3	TGTGCCAGCGCGACGGGACCGAGCACAGATACGCAGTATTTT	CASATGPSTDTQYF
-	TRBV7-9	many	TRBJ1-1	TGTGCCAGCAGCTTAGCAGTTGCTGAAGCTTTCTTT	CASSLAVAEAFF
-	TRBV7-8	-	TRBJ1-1	TGTGCCAGCAGCCCTACAGGGATGAACACTGAAGCTTTCTTT	CASSPTGMNTEAFF
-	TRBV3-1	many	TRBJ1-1	TGTGCCAGCAGTCAATGGGGGCTGGGGAACACTGAAGCTTTCTTT	CASSQWGLGNTEAFF
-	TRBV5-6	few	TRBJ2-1	TGTGCCAGCAGCTTGGCCTTTGGGGCTGAGCAGTTCTTC	CASSLAFGAEQFF
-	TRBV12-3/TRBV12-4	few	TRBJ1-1	TGTGCCAGCAGTTTGGGGCGGTACCAAGCTTTCTTT	CASSLGRYQAFF
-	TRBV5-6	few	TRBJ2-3	TGTGCCAGCAGCTGGGGGACCGCTAGCACAGATACGCAGTATTTT	CASSWGTASTDTQYF